Presented here are 18 T cell receptor beta chains from one specimen sequenced in a study. Each CDR3 protein gets one entry after TCRdb re-called the 5' RACE reads with MiXCR. The data contain under 60,000 distinct CDR3 sequences, around a quarter of them seen just once; the ten biggest clones take up 2.1%. Material for sequencing was naive CD4+ T cells sorted from blood. Documented subset: naive CD4+ T cells, CD4+CD45RA+CD25-. Every receptor here comes from a female donor with breast cancer.

This clonotype was picked up a small number of times. This sequence joins TRBV6-6 and TRBJ1-5; maybe TRBD1 (6 bases). The CDR3 is 15 amino acids. From germline, CDR1 is MNHNY and CDR2 SVGAGI (reference sequence). Trimming removed 0 bases at V and 2 bases at J, with 8 bases between. The CDR3 region is CASSYSHRGNQPQHF. The CDR3 nucleotides are TGTGCCAGCAGTTACTCCCACAGGGGCAATCAGCCCCAGCATTTT.

The rearrangement joins TRBV20-1 to TRBJ2-3; D is unclear. The CDR3 is 17 residues long. Germline CDR1 DFQATT, CDR2 SNEGSKA (reference sequence). CDR3 protein: CSATRLFGGASADTQYF. CDR3 bases: TGCAGCGCGACACGCTTGTTCGGTGGAGCGAGCGCAGATACGCAGTATTTT.

This clonotype was counted between two and nine times. The chain has TRBV4-2 and TRBJ2-7, with a weak D call TRBD1 (6 bases). CDR1 and CDR2 (germline): LGHNA, YNFKEQ. V was pared by 3 bases and J by 7 bases, with 13 bases between. The CDR3 covers 13 residues. In DNA form, the CDR3 reads TGTGCCAGCAGCCAGGACACCCAGGGGGAGCAGTACTTC. This codes for CASSQDTQGEQYF.

The chain employs TRBV20-1 and TRBJ2-1; TRBD2 agrees at 11 bases. Looked up from germline, CDR1 is DFQATT and CDR2 is SNEGSKA (reference sequence). The CDR3 covers 16 residues. After removal of 5 bases from V and 4 bases from J, the junction contained 10 bases not matched to a gene. Here the CDR3 reads CSACSPGLAGYNEQFF. CDR3 coding DNA: TGCAGTGCTTGTTCCCCTGGACTAGCGGGTTACAATGAGCAGTTCTTC.

At least ten counts were recorded for this clonotype. The chain links TRBV5-1 to TRBJ2-5, with a possible D match to TRBD2 (6 bases). The length of the CDR3 is 14 residues. Looked up from germline, CDR1 is SGHRS and CDR2 is YFSETQ. V was pared by 1 base and J by 3 bases, with 10 bases between. CDR3 sequence: CASSLRDSKETQYF. The DNA for the CDR3 is TGCGCCAGCAGCTTGAGGGACTCGAAAGAGACCCAGTACTTC.

About this clonotype: A much more abundant neighbour one base away suggests this may be a read error. The rearrangement links TRBV20-1 to TRBJ2-2, with D possibly being TRBD1 or TRBD2 (6 bases each). V lost 8 bases and J lost 3, with 19 bases in between. This CDR3 is 15 amino acids long. Germline V gene sequence: CDR1 DFQATT, CDR2 SNEGSKA (reference sequence). The CDR3 reads CSTGGPRRDTGELFF. As DNA, the CDR3 is TGCAGTACCGGGGGCCCAAGAAGGGACACCGGGGAGCTGTTTTTT.

The chain recombines TRBV12-5 with TRBJ2-1; a possible D gene is TRBD1 (6 bases). This CDR3 region has 13 residues. Germline V gives CDR1 LGHNT, CDR2 FRNRAP. The V end lost 6 bases, the J end lost 0 bases, and 6 bases lay between the germline ends. The CDR3 reads CASGGGSYNEQFF. The CDR3 DNA follows: TGTGCTAGTGGAGGGGGCTCCTACAATGAGCAGTTCTTC.

In regard to this clonotype: Since the CDR3 does not end with the conserved phenylalanine or tryptophan, this likely comes from a read error. The V gene is TRBV6-2 or TRBV6-3, the J gene TRBJ2-6, with D uncertain. Germline assignment: CDR1 MNHEY and CDR2 SVGEGT. V was clipped by 5 bases and J by 3 bases, with 17 bases between them. The CDR3 runs 17 residues. The CDR3 DNA follows: TGTGCCAGCAGTCAGATCAAGGTCTTAGGTGGGGCCAACGTCCTGACTTCC. Residues: CASSQIKVLGGANVLTS.

This rearrangement joins TRBV20-1 to TRBJ1-6; 8 bases align to TRBD1. CDR1 is DFQATT and CDR2 is SNEGSKA in the germline V gene (reference sequence). CDR3 size: 14 residues. J lost 9 bases, V lost 1 base, and 5 bases had no gene match. CDR3 residues: CSARAGQGISPLHF. DNA of the CDR3: TGCAGTGCTAGAGCCGGACAGGGTATTTCACCCCTCCACTTT.

The table lists this clonotype with many counts. V gene TRBV4-2 combines with J gene TRBJ2-7; TRBD2 matches 9 bases. With 0 bases clipped from V and 3 bases from J, the junction kept 3 bases outside the gene matches. CDR1 is LGHNA and CDR2 is YNFKEQ in the germline V gene. The CDR3 totals 15 residues. CDR3 DNA sequence: TGTGCCAGCAGCCAAGATAATAGCGGGAGCTACGAGCAGTACTTC. This translates into CASSQDNSGSYEQYF.

The chain employs TRBV20-1 and TRBJ2-7; D perhaps matches TRBD2 (6 bases). V shed 6 bases and J shed 7 bases, with 19 bases lying between them. Germline assignment: CDR1 DFQATT and CDR2 SNEGSKA (reference sequence). CDR3 length: 13 residues. The CDR3 DNA sequence: TGCAGTGCGCTCGTAGCGGCCGTGGGTGAGCAGTACTTC. Amino acid sequence: CSALVAAVGEQYF.

To note about this clonotype: The junction and the germline gene differ at one end; a read error may be behind it. This chain links TRBV6-6 with TRBJ1-1, with 11 bases fitting TRBD1. Germline V gene lookup returns CDR1 MNHNY and CDR2 SVGAGI (reference sequence). This CDR3 comprises 14 residues. The CDR3 loop is CTSARDRGGTEAFF. The CDR3 bases are TGTACCAGCGCACGGGACAGGGGGGGCACTGAAGCTTTCTTT.

Note on this clonotype: A junction end diverges from the germline sequence, so it may reflect a read error. The chain combines TRBV7-2 with TRBJ1-1; no definite D call. CDR3 length: 13 residues. Germline CDR1 SGHTA, CDR2 FQGNSA. Here the CDR3 DNA reads TGTGTCAGCAGCTTATGGGAAACCACTGAAGCTTTCTTT. It yields the protein CVSSLWETTEAFF.

This clonotype is categorized as medium-sized (0.01 to 0.1%). The rearrangement joins TRBV9 to TRBJ1-2; D is perhaps TRBD1 (6 bases). The CDR3 sequence is 15 residues long. The germline V gene encodes CDR1 SGDLS and CDR2 YYNGEE. Trimming cost V 4 bases and J 2 bases, with 15 bases left between them. The CDR3 DNA follows: TGTGCCAGCAGCCCAGGACAGCGAACGAACTATGGCTACACCTTC. Amino acid sequence: CASSPGQRTNYGYTF.

On this clonotype: A much larger clone differs by one base, so this may be a read error. CDR3 sequence (DNA): TGTGCCATCAGTGATAGACACCCGAACACTGAAGCTTTCTTT. Translated, it gives CAISDRHPNTEAFF. The V and J genes are TRBV10-3 and TRBJ1-1; D is unclear. Germline V gives CDR1 ENHRY, CDR2 SYGVKD. The CDR3 is 14 residues long. Trimming shortened V by 3 bases and J by 1 base, and 9 bases separated the two germline ends.

This clonotype has only a few counts. CDR3 bases: TGTGCCAGCAGTTTGGAAATCCACGAGCAGTACTTC. Translation: CASSLEIHEQYF. The V call is TRBV28, the J call TRBJ2-7, with D hard to call. CDR1 and CDR2 from the germline V gene are MDHEN and SYDVKM. The length of the CDR3 is 12 residues. The V end lost 3 bases, the J end lost 5 bases, and 8 bases lay between the germline ends.

This clonotype has more than one count but fewer than ten. The chain couples TRBV5-1 to TRBJ2-1; tentatively, D is TRBD2 (5 bases). The CDR3 has 16 amino acids. With 0 bases removed from V and 9 bases from J, the gap between germline ends came to 19 bases. Germline CDR1 and CDR2: SGHRS and YFSETQ. CDR3 sequence reads: CASSLDGNPSVGEQFF. Here the CDR3 DNA reads TGCGCCAGCAGCTTGGACGGGAACCCTTCCGTCGGTGAGCAGTTCTTC.

The chain combines TRBV6-1 with TRBJ2-5, with 8 bases that match TRBD2. Germline assignment: CDR1 MNHNS and CDR2 SASEGT. Trimming took 6 bases from V and 4 from J; bases not matched to a gene: 19. The CDR3 runs to 18 residues. CDR3 bases: TGTGCCAGCAGGTTAGCGGGATTTTTAACCGGAATCCTAGAGACCCAGTACTTC. Its translation: CASRLAGFLTGILETQYF.